This TCR beta chain was sequenced during a study of cytomegalovirus exposure and HLA in healthy donors. Both 60 Vbeta primers and 13 Jbeta primers went into the PCR. Sequenced by immunoSEQ multiplex PCR; TCRdb stores in-frame clones only, minus some. The sample records 100,000 to 150,000 clones, 75% to 85% being singletons. The CDR3 runs 13 residues. Germline V CDR1 and CDR2: PRHDT, FYEKMQ (reference sequence). V was shortened by 0 bases and J by 4 bases, with 6 bases between the two germline ends. Study outcomes and limitations: A later analysis linked 15,000 to 20,000 TCR beta sequences to HLA alleles at 0.05 false discovery rate. In an earlier analysis, productive rearrangement rates for most beta V segments clustered near 87% or 30%.

A remark on this clone: Its matching antigen is unknown.

Sequenced sample: PBMCs. This chain connects TRBV13 to TRBJ1-1, with unresolved D. The clonotype was recovered from a young man in good health and CMV-seropositive. The CDR3 is CASSLGSVTEAFF. In DNA, the CDR3 is TGTGCCAGCAGCTTAGGGAGTGTCACTGAAGCTTTCTTT. Filled out from reference TRBV13 and TRBJ1-1, the complete variable domain reads AAGVIQSPRHLIKEKRETATLKCYPIPRHDTVYWYQQGPGQDPQFLISFYEKMQSDKGSIPDRFSAQQFSDYHSELNMSSLELGDSALYFCASSLGSVTEAFFGQGTRLTVV.